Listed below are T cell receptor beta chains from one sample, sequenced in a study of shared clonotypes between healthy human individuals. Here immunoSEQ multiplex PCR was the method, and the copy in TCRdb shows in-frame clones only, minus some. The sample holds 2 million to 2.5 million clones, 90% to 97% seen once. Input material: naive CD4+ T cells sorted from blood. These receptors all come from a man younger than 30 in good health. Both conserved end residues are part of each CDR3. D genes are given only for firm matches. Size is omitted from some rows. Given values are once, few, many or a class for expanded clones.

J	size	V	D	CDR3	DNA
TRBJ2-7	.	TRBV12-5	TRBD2	CASGLALRASGTEGNYEQYF	TGTGCTAGTGGTTTGGCCCTCAGGGCTAGCGGGACTGAGGGGAACTACGAGCAGTACTTC
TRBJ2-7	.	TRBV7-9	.	CASSLVWKQGPTYEQYF	TGTGCCAGCAGCTTAGTATGGAAACAGGGTCCTACCTACGAGCAGTACTTC
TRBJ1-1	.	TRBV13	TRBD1	CASSTPGQGADEAFF	TGTGCCAGCAGCACCCCGGGACAGGGGGCGGATGAAGCTTTCTTT
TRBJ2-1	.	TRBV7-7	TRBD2	CASSSGTSGRSSYNEQFF	TGTGCTAGCAGCTCCGGGACTAGCGGGCGAAGCTCCTACAATGAGCAGTTCTTC
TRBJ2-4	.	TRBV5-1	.	CASSDGAQGNIQYF	TGCGCCAGCAGCGACGGGGCCCAGGGAAACATTCAGTACTTC
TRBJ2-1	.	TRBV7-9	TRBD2	CASSSSGGARNEQFF	TGTGCCAGCAGCTCTAGCGGGGGGGCCCGGAATGAGCAGTTCTTC
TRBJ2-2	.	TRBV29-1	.	CSVSEIANTGELFF	TGCAGCGTTAGCGAAATAGCGAACACCGGGGAGCTGTTTTTT
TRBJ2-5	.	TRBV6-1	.	CASGSVGRETQYF	TGTGCCAGCGGTTCGGTGGGGCGGGAGACCCAGTACTTC
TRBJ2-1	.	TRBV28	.	CASSLRGGSYNEQFF	TGTGCCAGCAGTTTGAGGGGGGGATCCTACAATGAGCAGTTCTTC
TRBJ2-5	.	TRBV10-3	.	CAISQEQETQYF	TGTGCCATCAGCCAGGAACAAGAGACCCAGTACTTC
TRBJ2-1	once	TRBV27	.	CASSLRGQNEQFF	TGTGCCAGCAGTTTAAGAGGGCAGAATGAGCAGTTCTTC
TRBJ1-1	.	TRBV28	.	CATQYLYPGARTTEAFF	TGTGCCACCCAGTACTTATATCCGGGGGCTAGAACTACTGAAGCTTTCTTT
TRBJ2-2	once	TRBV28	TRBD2	CASSKGGGPGELFF	TGTGCCAGCTCCAAGGGCGGGGGTCCCGGGGAGCTGTTTTTT
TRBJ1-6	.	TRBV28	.	CASSLEPPSTDNSPLHF	TGTGCCAGCAGTTTGGAACCTCCGTCGACAGATAATTCACCCCTCCACTTT
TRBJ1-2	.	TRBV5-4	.	CASSPDANYGYTF	TGTGCCAGCAGCCCGGACGCGAACTATGGCTACACCTTC
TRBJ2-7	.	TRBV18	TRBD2	CASSLSGATFYEQYF	TGTGCCAGCTCTCTTAGCGGGGCGACGTTCTACGAGCAGTACTTC
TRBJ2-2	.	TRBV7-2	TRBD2	CASRRGLAGTGELFF	TGTGCCAGCAGACGAGGACTAGCGGGGACCGGGGAGCTGTTTTTT
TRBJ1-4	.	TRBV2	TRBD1	CASSIQGVANEKLFF	TGTGCCAGCAGTATACAGGGGGTGGCTAATGAAAAACTGTTTTTT
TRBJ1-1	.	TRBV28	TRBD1	CASSFYGQVNTEAFF	TGTGCCAGCAGTTTTTACGGACAGGTGAACACTGAAGCTTTCTTT
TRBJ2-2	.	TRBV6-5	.	CASGRFAGELFF	TGTGCCAGCGGGCGTTTTGCAGGGGAGCTGTTTTTT
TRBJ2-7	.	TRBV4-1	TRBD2	CASSQQAASGSTYEQYF	TGCGCCAGCAGCCAACAGGCAGCTAGCGGTAGTACCTACGAGCAGTACTTC
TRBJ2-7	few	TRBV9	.	CASSVEGGASYEQYF	TGTGCCAGCAGCGTAGAAGGGGGGGCTTCCTACGAGCAGTACTTC
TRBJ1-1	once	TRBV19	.	CASITSGRSNTEAFF	TGTGCCAGTATCACGTCGGGAAGATCTAACACTGAAGCTTTCTTT
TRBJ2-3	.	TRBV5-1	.	CASSLAVSTDTQYF	TGCGCCAGCAGCTTGGCGGTGTCGACAGATACGCAGTATTTT
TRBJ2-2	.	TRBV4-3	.	CASSQGPTNEGGELFF	TGCGCCAGCAGCCAAGGCCCGACTAATGAGGGCGGGGAGCTGTTTTTT
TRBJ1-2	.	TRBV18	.	CASSPDSYGYTF	TGTGCCAGCTCACCGGACAGCTATGGCTACACCTTC
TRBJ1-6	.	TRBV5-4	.	CASSPRGNSPLHF	TGTGCCAGCAGCCCGCGGGGTAATTCACCCCTCCACTTT
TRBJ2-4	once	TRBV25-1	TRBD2	CASIHQERQRGKNIQYF	TGTGCCAGCATCCACCAAGAGAGACAGCGGGGGAAAAACATTCAGTACTTC
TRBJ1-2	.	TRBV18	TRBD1	CASSPETGGVYGYTF	TGTGCCAGCTCACCAGAGACAGGGGGCGTCTATGGCTACACCTTC
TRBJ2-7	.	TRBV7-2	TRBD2	CASSSAGTSGYEQYF	TGTGCCAGCAGCTCAGCCGGGACTAGCGGCTACGAGCAGTACTTC
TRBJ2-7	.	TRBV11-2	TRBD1	CASSLDRLTYEQYF	TGTGCCAGCAGCTTGGACAGGCTAACCTACGAGCAGTACTTC
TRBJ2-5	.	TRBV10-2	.	CASSEIYQETQYF	TGCGCCAGCAGTGAGATCTACCAAGAGACCCAGTACTTC
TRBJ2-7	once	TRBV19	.	CASSMGARPWLAPYEQYF	TGTGCCAGTAGTATGGGAGCTCGTCCTTGGCTAGCACCCTACGAGCAGTACTTC